The present TCR beta chain was sequenced within a study of siplizumab effects on memory and regulatory T cells. Study-level results: Controls showed an average of roughly 27% Treg-derived mappable alloreactive CD4+ clones, while siplizumab showed about 69%. The suppressive capacity of proliferating Tregs from siplizumab cultures remained unconfirmed. Unstimulated subsets captured only a minor fraction of alloreactive clones.

V was pared by 2 bases and J by 5 bases, with 12 bases between. CDR1 and CDR2 from the germline V gene are MGHRA and YSYEKL. The CDR3 is made up of 14 amino acids. Per sample, around 91,000 TCR templates were assayed. Using immunoSEQ multiplex PCR, the repertoire was profiled, and TCRdb retains in-frame clones only, with some absent. This sample yields some 100,000 clones, of which over 90% are seen a single time; roughly 1.4% belongs to the top ten. On this clone: The antigen is undetermined.

Sequenced input: non-Treg CD4+ T cells sorted from blood. The sequence derives from a human donor in good health. The chain combines TRBV4-1 with TRBJ2-5; D is uncertain. DNA of the CDR3: TGCGCCAGCAGCCAATTTTACAGATCTGAGACCCAGTACTTC. Its translation: CASSQFYRSETQYF.